This T cell receptor beta chain was captured in a study of regulatory and conventional T cells in RAG deficiency. Notes on the study in general: Control T-cell subsets had markedly higher Shannon entropy and lower Simpson indices than RAG-deficient patients. These Omenn syndrome Treg sorts may hold peripherally activated cells instead.

V shed 4 bases and J shed 8 bases, with 17 bases lying between them. Germline assignment: CDR1 LGHNA and CDR2 YNFKEQ. The length of the CDR3 is 14 residues. This clone was seen a single time. Its antigen is unidentified. Profiling relied on immunoSEQ multiplex PCR, and the TCRdb table lists in-frame clones only, not all of them. The table has about 12,000 clones, approximately 94% seen once; the top ten hold roughly 1.4%. The sorted regulatory T cells were CD4+, CD25-high and CD127-low, with genomic DNA sequenced. The same data also contributed to another study, on regulatory T cells. In that study: The primer mix had 52 TRBV and 13 TRBJ primers.

This clonotype was obtained from a human donor in good health. Material for sequencing was CD127- CD25+ CD4+ Tregs sorted from blood. The rearrangement links TRBV4-2 to TRBJ1-2; a possible D gene is TRBD1 (5 bases). CDR3 sequence: CASSPGPGDLGYTF. In nucleotides, the CDR3 is TGTGCCAGCAGCCCTGGTCCGGGGGATTTAGGCTACACCTTC.